A single sample gave rise to the 23 T cell receptor beta chains below, sequenced in a study of CD8+ T cells in alopecia areata. As the sequencing template, cDNA was produced by extracting RNA and reverse transcribing it. Method: immunoSEQ multiplex PCR; TCRdb's copy keeps in-frame clones and lacks some. The table lists approximately 150,000 clones, around 87% of them singletons. The sequencing used CD8+ T cells sorted from blood, collected at week 0. Every receptor here comes from a human donor with alopecia areata.

V is TRBV4-1 and J is TRBJ1-1; D gene uncertain. CDR1 and CDR2 (germline): MGHRA, YSYEKL. This CDR3 has 12 amino acids. V was clipped by 3 bases and J by 5 bases, with 7 bases between them. The CDR3 loop is CASSHRGTEAFF. CDR3 nucleotide sequence: TGCGCCAGCAGCCACCGGGGAACTGAAGCTTTCTTT.

This chain uses TRBV29-1 with TRBJ2-1, with 8 bases that match TRBD2. The CDR3 totals 14 residues. Trimming at V came to 4 bases and at J to 4 bases, leaving 6 bases not matched to a gene. The germline CDR1 and CDR2 sequences are SQVTM and ANQGSEA. DNA for the CDR3: TGCAGCGTTGGGGGACTAGACTCGTACAATGAGCAGTTCTTC. Protein product: CSVGGLDSYNEQFF.

The chain is built from TRBV4-1 and TRBJ2-3; 11 bases fit TRBD2. Germline lookup yields CDR1 MGHRA and CDR2 YSYEKL. With 4 bases clipped from V and 6 bases from J, the junction kept 9 bases outside the gene matches. The CDR3 is 16 amino acids. The CDR3 sequence is CASSPLAGGPWDTQYF. In DNA, the CDR3 is TGCGCCAGCAGCCCCTTAGCGGGAGGGCCGTGGGATACGCAGTATTTT.

The chain carries TRBV10-3 and TRBJ2-7, with D tentatively TRBD2 (7 bases). Trimming removed 4 bases from V and 0 bases from J, with 13 bases in between. The CDR3 loop spans 15 amino acids. The germline V gene encodes CDR1 ENHRY and CDR2 SYGVKD. CDR3 loop: CAISGGQRDSYEQYF. In DNA form, the CDR3 reads TGTGCCATCAGTGGGGGGCAGCGGGACTCCTACGAGCAGTACTTC.

The chain is built from TRBV5-5 and TRBJ2-7, with TRBD1 as a possible D gene (5 bases). The CDR3 is 13 amino acids. Germline V lookup: CDR1 SGHKS, CDR2 YYEKEE (reference sequence). V dropped 0 bases and J dropped 5 bases, with 9 bases sitting between them. The CDR3 region has the DNA TGTGCCAGCAGCTTGGAGACAGCGCACGAGCAGTACTTC. Protein sequence: CASSLETAHEQYF.

V usage is TRBV5-1 and J usage is TRBJ2-1; TRBD2 agrees at 12 bases. V gave up 5 bases and J gave up 0 bases; unmatched junction bases: 0. The CDR3 length is 15 residues. Germline V gives CDR1 SGHRS, CDR2 YFSETQ. The DNA of the CDR3 is TGCGCCAGCAGGACTAGCGGGAGCTCCTACAATGAGCAGTTCTTC. It is translated as CASRTSGSSYNEQFF.

The rearrangement uses TRBV4-1 and TRBJ2-2, with D hard to call. The CDR3 totals 13 residues. V shed 2 bases and J shed 6 bases, with 7 bases lying between them. Germline CDR1 is MGHRA and CDR2 is YSYEKL. The CDR3 protein is CASSQTSSGELFF. CDR3 sequence (DNA): TGCGCCAGCAGCCAAACGTCCTCCGGGGAGCTGTTTTTT.

The CDR3: CASSQRTGTNEQYF. The CDR3 DNA follows: TGCGCCAGCAGCCAGCGGACAGGGACGAACGAGCAGTACTTC. V usage is TRBV4-1 and J usage is TRBJ2-5; the match to TRBD1 covers 8 bases. The last part of the DNA fits TRBJ2-7 better; the J call may be wrong. From germline, CDR1 is MGHRA and CDR2 YSYEKL. This CDR3 spans 14 amino acids.

The chain has TRBV7-2 and TRBJ1-5, with TRBD1 as a possible D gene (6 bases). V was trimmed by 1 base and J by 5 bases, leaving 15 bases between them. Germline V lookup: CDR1 SGHTA, CDR2 FQGNSA. The CDR3 extends over 16 amino acids. CDR3 sequence (DNA): TGTGCCAGCAGCTTAGAAGTGGTGACAGGATATCAGCCCCAGCATTTT. Translating it yields CASSLEVVTGYQPQHF. The variable domain in full, with the rest retrieved from reference TRBV7-2 and TRBJ1-5, is GAGVSQSPSNKVTEKGKDVELRCDPISGHTALYWYRQSLGQGLEFLIYFQGNSAPDKSGLPSDRFSAERTGGSVSTLTIQRTQQEDSAVYLCASSLEVVTGYQPQHFGDGTRLSIL.

The chain recombines TRBV30 with TRBJ2-7; D unclear. From germline, CDR1 is GTSNPN and CDR2 SVGIG (reference sequence). V shed 1 base and J shed 3 bases, with 10 bases lying between them. The CDR3 length is 13 residues. In DNA form, the CDR3 reads TGTGCCTGGAGTGAGGGAACTATCTACGAGCAGTACTTC. Protein: CAWSEGTIYEQYF.

The chain carries TRBV27 and TRBJ1-4, with 9 positions matching TRBD1. V was clipped by 4 bases and J by 6 bases; unmatched bases: 3. The CDR3 extends over 14 amino acids. Germline V lookup: CDR1 MNHEY, CDR2 SMNVEV (reference sequence). The CDR3 DNA sequence: TGTGCCAGCAGTTCTGGGACAGGGTATGAAAAACTGTTTTTT. Residues: CASSSGTGYEKLFF.

For the CDR3, the DNA is TGCGCCAGCAGCCCGGGGACAGTAGCCTACGAGCAGTACTTC. Protein sequence: CASSPGTVAYEQYF. The V call is TRBV5-1, the J call TRBJ2-7, with TRBD1 identical over 7 bases. Looked up from germline, CDR1 is SGHRS and CDR2 is YFSETQ. V gave up 4 bases and J gave up 2 bases; unmatched junction bases: 6. The CDR3 totals 14 residues.

The chain links TRBV29-1 to TRBJ1-1, with D uncertain. CDR3 length equals 13 residues. Germline V gives CDR1 SQVTM, CDR2 ANQGSEA. Trimming removed 5 bases at V and 3 bases at J, with 13 bases between. The CDR3 DNA is TGCAGCGTTAGTCCCGGCGGGGACACTGAAGCTTTCTTT. Its translation is CSVSPGGDTEAFF.

The gene calls are TRBV15 and TRBJ2-7; no definite D call. Germline CDR1 LNHNV, CDR2 YYDKDF (reference sequence). V was trimmed by 0 bases and J by 0 bases, leaving 3 bases between them. This CDR3 is 13 amino acids long. The CDR3 loop reads CATSRDLSYEQYF. The DNA of the CDR3 is TGTGCCACCAGCAGAGATCTCTCCTACGAGCAGTACTTC. Filled out from reference TRBV15 and TRBJ2-7, the complete variable domain reads DAMVIQNPRYQVTQFGKPVTLSCSQTLNHNVMYWYQQKSSQAPKLLFHYYDKDFNNEADTPDNFQSRRPNTSFCFLDIRSPGLGDTAMYLCATSRDLSYEQYFGPGTRLTVT.

This chain joins TRBV11-1 and TRBJ1-6, with TRBD1 matching 8 bases. Germline CDR1 is SGHAT and CDR2 is FQDESV (reference sequence). The V and J ends lost 5 bases and 3 bases, in that order; junction bases with no gene match: 3. CDR3 length equals 15 residues. The CDR3 coding sequence is TGTGCCAGCAGCCGAGACAGGGGCTATAATTCACCCCTCCACTTT. Translated, it gives CASSRDRGYNSPLHF. The variable domain in full, completed from reference TRBV11-1 and TRBJ1-6, reads EAEVAQSPRYKITEKSQAVAFWCDPISGHATLYWYRQILGQGPELLVQFQDESVVDDSQLPKDRFSAERLKGVDSTLKIQPAELGDSAMYLCASSRDRGYNSPLHFGNGTRLTVT.

About this clone: Germline is not matched at one junction end, which may reflect a read error. The V call is TRBV27, the J call TRBJ2-1; 12 bases match TRBD2. CDR3 size: 14 residues. Germline loops: CDR1 MNHEY, CDR2 SMNVEV (reference sequence). CDR3 protein: CASSLAGGYTEQFF. CDR3 nucleotides: TGTGCCAGCAGCCTAGCGGGGGGGTACACTGAGCAGTTCTTC.

This sequence joins TRBV5-1 and TRBJ2-2; 11 bases agree with TRBD1. The ends lost 4 bases at V and 4 bases at J; junction bases unmatched: 3. This CDR3 region has 15 residues. CDR1 is SGHRS, CDR2 YFSETQ, per germline. CDR3: CASSNGQGATGELFF. Here the CDR3 DNA reads TGCGCCAGCAGCAACGGACAGGGGGCCACCGGGGAGCTGTTTTTT. The whole variable domain, filled in from reference TRBV5-1 and TRBJ2-2, reads KAGVTQTPRYLIKTRGQQVTLSCSPISGHRSVSWYQQTPGQGLQFLFEYFSETQRNKGNFPGRFSGRQFSNSRSEMNVSTLELGDSALYLCASSNGQGATGELFFGEGSRLTVL.

The chain joins TRBV19 to TRBJ1-2; no clear D. This CDR3 has 12 amino acids. V lost 4 bases and J lost 9, with 12 bases in between. Germline values: CDR1 LNHDA, CDR2 SQIVND (reference sequence). CDR3: CASSNSAWSYTF. The CDR3 nucleotides read TGTGCCAGTAGTAACAGTGCTTGGAGCTACACCTTC.

This sequence joins TRBV27 and TRBJ1-5; D is unclear. The CDR3 extends over 13 amino acids. Germline CDR1 MNHEY, CDR2 SMNVEV (reference sequence). Trimming cost V 3 bases and J 4 bases, with 7 bases left between them. Here the CDR3 DNA reads TGTGCCAGCAGTTTCTCGCGAAATCAGCCCCAGCATTTT. It yields the protein CASSFSRNQPQHF.

The chain recombines TRBV29-1 with TRBJ2-3; 10 bases align to TRBD2. The CDR3 length is 15 residues. After removal of 3 bases from V and 1 base from J, the junction contained 4 bases not matched to a gene. CDR1 SQVTM and CDR2 ANQGSEA come from the germline V gene. For the CDR3, the DNA is TGCAGCGTTGATTCCCTAGCGGGGGGCACAGATACGCAGTATTTT. It is translated as CSVDSLAGGTDTQYF.

The chain carries TRBV19 and TRBJ2-7; D perhaps matches TRBD1 (6 bases). The germline gives CDR1 LNHDA, CDR2 SQIVND (reference sequence). Between the trimmed V and J ends, which lost 0 bases and 4 bases, there was a span of 13 bases. The CDR3 totals 15 residues. In DNA form, the CDR3 reads TGTGCCAGTAGTATAGACCCGGGACACACTTACGAGCAGTACTTC. Translation gives CASSIDPGHTYEQYF.

The chain recombines TRBV9 with TRBJ1-2; tentative D call: TRBD1 (6 bases). The ends were cut back, 7 bases at V and 5 bases at J, with 9 bases in the middle. The CDR3 spans 11 residues. The germline V gene has CDR1 SGDLS and CDR2 YYNGEE. The CDR3 DNA reads TGTGCCAGCTACGGGACATATGGCTACACCTTC. This translates into CASYGTYGYTF.

V is TRBV5-5 and J is TRBJ2-2; tentative D call: TRBD2 (5 bases). The CDR3 contains 15 residues. Germline V gene sequence: CDR1 SGHKS, CDR2 YYEKEE (reference sequence). V lost 4 bases to trimming and J lost 1 base, with 11 bases between them. CDR3 DNA sequence: TGTGCCAGCAGCCTAGCCAGATTGAACACCGGGGAGCTGTTTTTT. It is translated as CASSLARLNTGELFF.